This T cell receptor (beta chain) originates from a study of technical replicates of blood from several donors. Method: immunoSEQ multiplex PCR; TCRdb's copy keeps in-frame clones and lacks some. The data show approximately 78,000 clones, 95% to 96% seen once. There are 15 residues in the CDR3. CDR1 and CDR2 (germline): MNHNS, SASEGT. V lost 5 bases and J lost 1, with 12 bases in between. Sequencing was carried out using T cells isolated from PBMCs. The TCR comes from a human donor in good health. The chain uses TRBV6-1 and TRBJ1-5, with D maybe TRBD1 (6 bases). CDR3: CASSTQGGSNQPQHF. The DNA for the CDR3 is TGTGCCAGCAGTACACAGGGTGGGAGCAATCAGCCCCAGCATTTT.